Each of the 24 T cell receptor beta chains below was sequenced from the same sample in a study of T cell responses to AZD1222 COVID-19 vaccine. Data came from immunoSEQ multiplex PCR; TCRdb stores just in-frame clones and leaves some out. The data contain some 150,000 clones, over 85% of them seen just once; the ten biggest clones take up 2.5% to 3%. The sample in question was peripheral blood, obtained on day 0 of AZD1222 vaccination. The receptors derive from an adult in good health.

The chain combines TRBV7-9 with TRBJ1-5, with TRBD1 matching over 8 bases. V dropped 5 bases and J dropped 5; count of bases not matched to a gene: 8. CDR1 and CDR2 from the germline V gene are SEHNR and FQNEAQ (reference sequence). The CDR3 is made up of 15 amino acids. The CDR3 loop reads CASSQGQATHQPQHF. CDR3 coding DNA: TGTGCCAGCAGCCAGGGACAGGCCACCCATCAGCCCCAGCATTTT.

This chain's CDR3 is CASSQAVGELFF. The CDR3, as DNA: TGCGCCAGCAGCCAGGCAGTCGGGGAGCTGTTTTTT. The chain uses TRBV10-2 and TRBJ2-2; the D is unclear. The germline V gene has CDR1 WSHSY and CDR2 SAAADI. The CDR3 sequence is 12 residues long. Trimming took 6 bases from V and 7 from J, leaving 9 bases between them.

J is TRBJ2-5 and V is TRBV7-2; 7 bases fit TRBD2. Trimming at V came to 1 base and at J to 0 bases, leaving 2 bases not matched to a gene. Germline V gene data show CDR1 as SGHTA and CDR2 as FQGNSA. The CDR3 is 15 amino acids. Written as DNA, the CDR3 is TGTGCCAGCAGCTTAGACGGGAGGAACCAAGAGACCCAGTACTTC. It codes for CASSLDGRNQETQYF.

The rearrangement uses TRBV7-9 and TRBJ1-5; 7 bases map to TRBD1. V lost 5 bases to trimming and J lost 3 bases; unmatched junction nucleotides: 7. This CDR3 has 15 amino acids. CDR1 is SEHNR, CDR2 FQNEAQ, per germline (reference sequence). CDR3 protein: CASSPPGGSNQPQHF. Here the CDR3 DNA reads TGTGCCAGCAGCCCCCCAGGGGGTTCCAATCAGCCCCAGCATTTT.

DNA of the CDR3: TGTGCCAGCAGCCCCACAGGGAAGGACACTGAAGCTTTCTTT. Its translation is CASSPTGKDTEAFF. The genes are TRBV7-9 and TRBJ1-1; a possible D gene is TRBD1 (6 bases). V was shortened by 5 bases and J by 3 bases, with 13 bases between the two germline ends. The CDR3 consists of 14 residues. The V gene's germline CDR1 is SEHNR and CDR2 FQNEAQ (reference sequence).

The chain has TRBV12-3 or TRBV12-4 and TRBJ2-2; the D is unclear. Trimming removed 2 bases from V and 6 bases from J, with 7 bases in between. CDR3 length: 13 residues. The DNA of the CDR3 is TGTGCCAGCAGTTTAATGGACGCCGGGGAGCTGTTTTTT. It translates to CASSLMDAGELFF.

The rearrangement joins TRBV2 to TRBJ2-1; D gene uncertain. The CDR3 is 15 amino acids. V lost 4 bases to trimming and J lost 5 bases, with 15 bases between them. CDR1 is SNHLY, CDR2 FYNNEI, per germline. CDR3 nucleotides: TGTGCCAGCAGTGTCCTCTCCGGCGGAGACAATGAGCAGTTCTTC. Its protein product is CASSVLSGGDNEQFF.

The V gene is TRBV11-2, the J gene TRBJ1-1; 8 bases agree with TRBD1. J gave up 1 base and V 0 bases, and 1 base lay outside the gene matches. Germline V gives CDR1 SGHAT, CDR2 FQNNGV. The CDR3 is 15 residues long. The CDR3 nucleotides read TGTGCCAGCAGCTTAGAAGGGACAGGGAACACTGAAGCTTTCTTT. Protein: CASSLEGTGNTEAFF. Filled out from reference TRBV11-2 and TRBJ1-1, the complete variable domain reads EAGVAQSPRYKIIEKRQSVAFWCNPISGHATLYWYQQILGQGPKLLIQFQNNGVVDDSQLPKDRFSAERLKGVDSTLKIQPAKLEDSAVYLCASSLEGTGNTEAFFGQGTRLTVV.

CDR3 coding DNA: TGTGCCAGCAGTTACTCTAGGGCCCTTCAGTACTTC. This translates into CASSYSRALQYF. J is TRBJ2-7 and V is TRBV6-2 or TRBV6-3; no reliable D call. The CDR3 totals 12 residues. The germline V and J ends were trimmed by 0 bases and 10 bases, with 10 bases remaining between them. Germline V gene sequence: CDR1 MNHEY, CDR2 SVGEGT.

The V call is TRBV6-5, the J call TRBJ2-7; D might be TRBD1 (6 bases). This CDR3 has 14 amino acids. CDR1 MNHEY and CDR2 SVGAGI come from the germline V gene. V lost 0 bases and J 7 bases, leaving 13 bases between the germline ends. CDR3 coding DNA: TGTGCCAGCAGTTACTCAGGGGGAGTTGGGGAGCAGTACTTC. It encodes CASSYSGGVGEQYF.

The V and J genes are TRBV20-1 and TRBJ2-3; tentative D call: TRBD2 (6 bases). Trimming cost V 3 bases and J 1 base, with 8 bases left between them. The CDR3 is 13 amino acids. The germline CDR1 and CDR2 sequences are DFQATT and SNEGSKA (reference sequence). CDR3 DNA: TGCAGTGCTAGTAGGGAGGGCACAGATACGCAGTATTTT. Its translation: CSASREGTDTQYF.

This clone was seen only a few times. The chain couples TRBV7-9 to TRBJ1-1, with 8 bases lining up with TRBD1. V was pared by 3 bases and J by 5 bases, with 11 bases of the junction left unmatched. Germline CDR1 is SEHNR and CDR2 is FQNEAQ (reference sequence). The CDR3 extends over 16 amino acids. This chain's CDR3 is CASSFRDRQGKTEAFF. The CDR3 nucleotides read TGTGCCAGCAGCTTCCGGGACAGACAGGGGAAGACTGAAGCTTTCTTT.

Only a few counts were recorded for this clone. This chain uses TRBV5-1 with TRBJ2-3, with a weak D call TRBD2 (6 bases). The CDR3 is 14 amino acids. Germline CDR1 SGHRS, CDR2 YFSETQ. Trimming removed 4 bases from V and 0 bases from J, with 9 bases in between. The CDR3 is CASSDSGSTDTQYF. In DNA, the CDR3 is TGCGCCAGCAGCGACAGCGGGAGCACAGATACGCAGTATTTT.

The gene calls are TRBV11-2 and TRBJ1-2; weak D call: TRBD1 (5 bases). Germline V gene data show CDR1 as SGHAT and CDR2 as FQNNGV. The length of the CDR3 is 13 residues. V was clipped by 1 base and J by 5 bases, with 8 bases between them. CDR3 loop: CASSLAAGYGYTF. The CDR3 coding sequence is TGTGCCAGCAGCTTAGCGGCAGGGTATGGCTACACCTTC.

The chain couples TRBV5-1 to TRBJ1-4; D gene uncertain. This CDR3 is built from 14 residues. Trimming stripped 4 bases from V and 4 bases from J, with 11 bases between. Germline CDR1 is SGHRS and CDR2 is YFSETQ. As DNA, the CDR3 is TGCGCCAGCAGCCGAGACGGGGTTAATGAAAAACTGTTTTTT. It codes for CASSRDGVNEKLFF.

This clone was detected once. The chain recombines TRBV5-1 with TRBJ1-1; no firm D call. Trimming cost V 0 bases and J 0 bases, with 9 bases left between them. The CDR3 runs to 15 residues. Germline values: CDR1 SGHRS, CDR2 YFSETQ. In nucleotides, the CDR3 is TGCGCCAGCAGCTTGGACGGAGAAATGAACACTGAAGCTTTCTTT. It is translated as CASSLDGEMNTEAFF.

V usage is TRBV13 and J usage is TRBJ1-2; tentatively, D is TRBD1 (5 bases). The length of the CDR3 is 14 residues. Germline lookup yields CDR1 PRHDT and CDR2 FYEKMQ (reference sequence). Trimming cost V 0 bases and J 6 bases, with 11 bases left between them. CDR3 DNA: TGTGCCAGCAGCTTAGGTACAGGCACTCATGGCTACACCTTC. It specifies CASSLGTGTHGYTF.

The chain recombines TRBV7-9 with TRBJ2-7; D is tentatively TRBD1 or TRBD2 (6 bases each). The CDR3 is 15 amino acids. Germline V gene sequence: CDR1 SEHNR, CDR2 FQNEAQ (reference sequence). Deletions cut 1 base from V and 2 bases from J, with 12 bases between. As DNA, the CDR3 is TGTGCCAGCAGCTTAGTATCCGGGGGCGCCTACGAGCAGTACTTC. Translating gives CASSLVSGGAYEQYF.

Comments on this clone: The sample has other DNA sequences that encode this CDR3 too. This sequence joins TRBV3-1 (or the pseudogene TRBV3-2) and TRBJ1-1; D gene uncertain. The germline V gene has CDR1 LGHDT and CDR2 YNNKEL (reference sequence). V gave up 1 base and J gave up 3 bases, with 3 bases separating them. CDR3 length equals 12 residues. The CDR3 sequence: CASSQGYTEAFF. CDR3 sequence (DNA): TGTGCCAGCAGCCAAGGCTACACTGAAGCTTTCTTT.

The J gene is TRBJ2-5, the V gene TRBV27; the D gene is possibly TRBD2 (6 bases). The germline V gene has CDR1 MNHEY and CDR2 SMNVEV (reference sequence). The CDR3 loop spans 16 amino acids. V shed 3 bases and J shed 2 bases, with 16 bases lying between them. The CDR3 DNA reads TGTGCCAGCAGTTTGTCGGTAGCGGAGAGTCAAGAGACCCAGTACTTC. Its protein product is CASSLSVAESQETQYF.

The rearrangement uses TRBV15 and TRBJ1-3, with D possibly matching TRBD1 (5 bases). Trimming cost V 8 bases and J 2 bases, with 10 bases left between them. Looked up from germline, CDR1 is LNHNV and CDR2 is YYDKDF (reference sequence). The CDR3 extends over 13 amino acids. CDR3 DNA: TGTGCCACCCAGTCAGGGACTGGAAACACCATATATTTT. Amino acid sequence: CATQSGTGNTIYF.

V is TRBV7-2 and J is TRBJ1-3; no firm D call. Germline V CDR1 and CDR2: SGHTA, FQGNSA. This CDR3 region has 15 residues. Trimming stripped 2 bases from V and 0 bases from J, with 8 bases between. Here the CDR3 DNA reads TGTGCCAGCAGCTTAAACGCCGTCTCTGGAAACACCATATATTTT. This translates into CASSLNAVSGNTIYF.

The chain joins TRBV10-1 to TRBJ2-7, with TRBD1 matching over 9 bases. CDR3 length: 14 residues. Germline CDR1 reads WNHNN; CDR2 reads SYGVQD (reference sequence). The J segment lost 4 bases and the V segment lost 6 bases, leaving 7 bases of the junction unmatched. CDR3 nucleotide sequence: TGCGCCAGCAGCCCGGGACAGGGAATGTACGAGCAGTACTTC. It specifies CASSPGQGMYEQYF.

This rearrangement joins TRBV4-1 to TRBJ1-3; no definite D call. The CDR3 contains 17 residues. Germline CDR1 MGHRA, CDR2 YSYEKL. Trimming stripped 0 bases from V and 0 bases from J, with 12 bases between. In DNA, the CDR3 is TGCGCCAGCAGCCAAGAAAGGGTGGGTGCCTCTGGAAACACCATATATTTT. The encoded protein is CASSQERVGASGNTIYF.